This T cell receptor beta chain was profiled in a study of spatial heterogeneity in lung cancer. Study-wide results and caveats: It was found that expanded intratumoral alpha and beta TCR counts tracked tumor mutation counts. Ubiquitous and regional expanded TCR counts correlated with ubiquitous and regional nonsynonymous mutations, respectively.

This CDR3 is 13 amino acids long. Germline CDR1 reads SEHNR; CDR2 reads FQNEAQ (reference sequence). The V and J ends lost 2 bases and 6 bases respectively, with 10 bases between them. Worth noting for this clonotype: Its matching antigen is unknown.

Time point given: sample taken at primary tumor resection. No cell sorting; template was whole RNA from tumor, lung tissue or PBMC. One entry per CDR3 protein, called by TCRdb with MiXCR from the 5' RACE reads. The sample lists 20,000 to 25,000 distinct CDR3 sequences; 4.5% to 5% were seen once. The TCR originated in a male donor with early-stage non-small cell lung cancer. This chain uses TRBV7-9 with TRBJ1-1; D call uncertain. The sample here was lung tumor tissue, taken at surgery. CDR3 bases: TGTGCCAGCAGCTTACCGGGTTTGGCTGAAGCTTTCTTT. This codes for CASSLPGLAEAFF.